What follows is one TCR beta chain and its context. Its antigen is still unknown. The V and J ends lost 1 base and 6 bases respectively, with 12 bases between them. The CDR3 has 14 amino acids. Germline V gene lookup returns CDR1 SGHRS and CDR2 YFSETQ. Unique molecular identifiers were built into the TCRbeta library. TCRdb reprocessed the PCR reads via MiXCR and lists one record per CDR3 protein. The sample has about a million distinct CDR3 sequences; under 30% are singletons. This entry is derived from a study of T-cell reconstitution after alpha-beta-depleted transplantation in children. Notes on the study in general: In patients about two months after transplant, alpha-beta T cells reportedly arose from several hundred expanded graft clones. When one year had passed after transplant, most T-cell counts and diversity came from newly produced T cells.

The chain recombines TRBV5-1 with TRBJ2-3; D is tentatively TRBD1 or TRBD2 (5 bases each). The sequence was obtained from a boy younger than two who had a stem cell transplant for SCID, so the T cells may come from the graft donor. The source material was PBMCs, mostly from graft donor cells, sampled 360 days after TCRalphabeta/CD19-depleted stem cell transplant. CDR3 region: CASSLLGDADTQYF. CDR3 in DNA: TGCGCCAGCAGCTTGTTAGGGGACGCGGATACGCAGTATTTT.